A selection of T cell receptor beta chains follows, all from one sample in a study of blood T cell repertoires in COVID-19. Sequenced by immunoSEQ multiplex PCR; TCRdb stores in-frame clones only, minus some. The data hold approximately 110,000 clones, with around four fifths observed a single time. Input material: peripheral blood. The receptors were sampled from a woman aged 70-85 years with acute or convalescent COVID-19. CDR3s leave out the opening cysteine and the closing phenylalanine or tryptophan. Clone size is shown for a subset of rows, as once, few, many or a class of expanded clone.

CDR3 protein	clone size	V gene	J gene
ASSEGRINTIY	NA	TRBV2	TRBJ1-3
ASSFSQGSGYT	NA	TRBV7-9	TRBJ1-2
ATTVGPNTEAF	NA	TRBV6-5	TRBJ1-1
ASSTTGVATEAF	NA	TRBV19	TRBJ1-1
ATSEQGNSNQPQH	NA	TRBV15	TRBJ1-5
ASSAYRLSSGNTIY	NA	TRBV10-2	TRBJ1-3
ASSFMQGARGYT	NA	TRBV27	TRBJ1-2
AISPPGTSGNNEQF	NA	TRBV10-3	TRBJ2-1
ASSLSGVSSYNEQF	NA	TRBV5-1	TRBJ2-1
ASNGGDDTEAF	NA	TRBV9	TRBJ1-1
ASSHLTDTQY	NA	TRBV4-3	TRBJ2-3
ASSLAEGPLH	NA	TRBV7-9	TRBJ1-6
SVDRGGAGELF	NA	TRBV29-1	TRBJ2-2
ASSVGTGSNQPQH	few	TRBV9	TRBJ1-5
ASSLDGAVYEQY	NA	TRBV5-1	TRBJ2-7
ASFQIYYGYT	NA	TRBV7-9	TRBJ1-2
ASSTSGPTDTQY	few	TRBV6-5	TRBJ2-3
ACGVAQNSGNTIY	many	TRBV3-1/TRBV3-2	TRBJ1-3
ASSRAGQGWTGELF	NA	TRBV4-2	TRBJ2-2
ASSSDSYSGANVLT	NA	TRBV5-1	TRBJ2-6